This entry concerns a single TCR beta chain. Its specificity is unknown. The sample belongs to a study of T cell repertoires in cytomegalovirus infection. Study information: HLA-B-restricted CMV epitopes that are well studied were used alongside recently identified HLA-C-restricted ones. CMV infection and matching HLA type were both indicated by public TCR beta signatures.

Germline V CDR1 and CDR2: SEHNR, FQNEAQ (reference sequence). This CDR3 has 14 residues. V lost 4 bases to trimming and J lost 9 bases; unmatched junction nucleotides: 6. The study, taken as a whole, reports: The ex vivo response was dominated by HLA-C-restricted CMV-specific TCR beta clonotypes. Cumulative frequency of public TCR beta families picked out carriers of CMV plus the relevant HLA.

TCRdb re-derived calls from the reads in MiXCR, one entry per CDR3 protein. The sample has hundreds of thousands of distinct CDR3 sequences, about 30% seen once. The V call is TRBV7-9, the J call TRBJ1-6; 7 nucleotides agree with TRBD1. The clonotype comes from a human donor in good health (CMV status not recorded). Some clones in this sample may be carry-over from other donors' samples. Source: cultured PBMCs, taken from culture after CMV antigen stimulation. The CDR3 region is CASSSDRVGSPLHF. In DNA, the CDR3 is TGTGCCAGCAGCTCCGACAGGGTGGGTTCACCCCTCCACTTT. Complete variable domain (other parts from reference TRBV7-9 and TRBJ1-6): DTGVSQNPRHKITKRGQNVTFRCDPISEHNRLYWYRQTLGQGPEFLTYFQNEAQLEKSRLLSDRFSAERPKGSFSTLEIQRTEQGDSAMYLCASSSDRVGSPLHFGNGTRLTVT.